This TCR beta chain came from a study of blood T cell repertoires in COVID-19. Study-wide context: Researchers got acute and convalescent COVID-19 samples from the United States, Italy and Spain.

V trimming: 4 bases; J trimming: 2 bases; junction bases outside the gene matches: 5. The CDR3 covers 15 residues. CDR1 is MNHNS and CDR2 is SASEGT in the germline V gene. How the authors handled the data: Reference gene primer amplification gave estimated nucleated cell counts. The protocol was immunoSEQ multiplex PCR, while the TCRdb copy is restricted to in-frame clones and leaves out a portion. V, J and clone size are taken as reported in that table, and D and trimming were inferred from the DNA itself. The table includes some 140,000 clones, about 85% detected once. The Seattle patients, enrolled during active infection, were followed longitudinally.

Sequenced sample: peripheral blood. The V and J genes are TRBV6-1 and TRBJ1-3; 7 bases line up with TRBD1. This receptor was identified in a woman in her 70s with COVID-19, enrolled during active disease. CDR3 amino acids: CASSVNGQAGNTIYF. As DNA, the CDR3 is TGTGCCAGCAGTGTGAATGGACAGGCTGGAAACACCATATATTTT.